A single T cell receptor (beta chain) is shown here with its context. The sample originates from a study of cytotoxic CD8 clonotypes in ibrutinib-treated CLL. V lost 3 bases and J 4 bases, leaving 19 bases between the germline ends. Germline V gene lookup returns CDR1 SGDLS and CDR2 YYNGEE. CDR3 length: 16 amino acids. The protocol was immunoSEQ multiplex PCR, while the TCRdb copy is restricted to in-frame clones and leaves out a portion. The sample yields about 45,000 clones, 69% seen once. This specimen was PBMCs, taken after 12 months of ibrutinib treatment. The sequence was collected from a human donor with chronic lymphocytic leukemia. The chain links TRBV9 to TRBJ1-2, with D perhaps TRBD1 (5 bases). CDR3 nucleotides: TGTGCCAGCAGCGCAATACCGGGGACCGCACGCTATGGCTACACCTTC. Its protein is CASSAIPGTARYGYTF. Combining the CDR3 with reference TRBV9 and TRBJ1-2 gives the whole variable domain DSGVTQTPKHLITATGQRVTLRCSPRSGDLSVYWYQQSLDQGLQFLIQYYNGEERAKGNILERFSAQQFPDLHSELNLSSLELGDSALYFCASSAIPGTARYGYTFGSGTRLTVV.